These 21 T cell receptor beta chains share one sample of origin, sequenced in a study of monozygotic twins with cystic fibrosis. Sequencing used immunoSEQ multiplex PCR; TCRdb keeps in-frame clones, though not all of them. The profile shows just over 35,000 clones, 75% to 95% of them singletons. Sequenced: blood. These receptors came from a boy aged 2 to 10 with cystic fibrosis.

The chain uses TRBV6-5 and TRBJ2-7; TRBD1 aligns across 8 bases. Unmatched junction bases numbered 4, after V lost 6 bases and J lost 3 bases. The CDR3 loop spans 13 amino acids. Germline V gene lookup returns CDR1 MNHEY and CDR2 SVGAGI. CDR3 region: CASRETGDYEQYF. CDR3 sequence (DNA): TGTGCCAGCAGGGAGACAGGGGACTACGAGCAGTACTTC.

The rearrangement uses TRBV7-9 and TRBJ1-3; unclear D gene. Germline CDR1 and CDR2: SEHNR and FQNEAQ (reference sequence). Trimming stripped 0 bases from V and 0 bases from J, with 12 bases between. This CDR3 is built from 17 residues. CDR3 loop: CASSLAVGSLSGNTIYF. The CDR3, as DNA: TGTGCCAGCAGCTTAGCGGTGGGCTCGCTCTCTGGAAACACCATATATTTT.

This clone was picked up one time. The rearrangement links TRBV27 to TRBJ2-5; D is perhaps TRBD1 or TRBD2 (5 bases each). This CDR3 has 12 amino acids. Trimming took 7 bases from V and 2 from J, leaving 8 bases between them. Germline V CDR1 and CDR2: MNHEY, SMNVEV (reference sequence). The CDR3 DNA sequence: TGTGCCAGCACGGGACCTCAAGAGACCCAGTACTTC. It yields the protein CASTGPQETQYF.

V is TRBV28 and J is TRBJ1-2, with 7 bases aligning to TRBD1. Germline values: CDR1 MDHEN, CDR2 SYDVKM. CDR3 length: 15 residues. J gave up 7 bases and V 6 bases, and 14 bases lay outside the gene matches. CDR3 residues: CASSLPGGQLLGYTF. The CDR3, as DNA: TGTGCCAGCAGCCTCCCGGGGGGACAGCTACTTGGCTACACCTTC.

The V and J genes are TRBV5-1 and TRBJ2-2; 8 positions agree with TRBD1. Trimming at V came to 4 bases and at J to 7 bases, leaving 12 bases not matched to a gene. CDR3 size: 16 residues. Germline CDR1 reads SGHRS; CDR2 reads YFSETQ. CDR3 residues: CASSPRSDRASGELFF. CDR3 nucleotides: TGCGCCAGCAGCCCGCGGTCGGACAGGGCGAGCGGGGAGCTGTTTTTT.

The chain links TRBV10-3 to TRBJ2-5; D gene uncertain. CDR3 length: 14 residues. CDR1 and CDR2 from the germline V gene are ENHRY and SYGVKD. The V end was cut by 4 bases, the J end by 5 bases, with 14 bases between. Here the CDR3 reads CAISAGALGETQYF. The CDR3 DNA reads as TGTGCCATCAGTGCCGGAGCACTGGGGGAGACCCAGTACTTC.

This sequence joins TRBV19 and TRBJ2-5, with D possibly matching TRBD2 (6 bases). The J call may be incorrect, as the DNA end agrees better with TRBJ2-7. The germline V gene has CDR1 LNHDA and CDR2 SQIVND (reference sequence). The length of the CDR3 is 15 residues. This chain's CDR3 is CASSHGRGSGYEQYF. The CDR3 DNA is TGTGCCAGTAGTCACGGACGGGGTAGCGGCTACGAGCAGTACTTC.

This rearrangement joins TRBV5-1 to TRBJ1-1; perhaps TRBD1 as D (6 bases). V lost 2 bases to trimming and J lost 1 base, with 12 bases between them. The CDR3 extends over 15 amino acids. From germline, CDR1 is SGHRS and CDR2 YFSETQ. The CDR3 loop reads CASSFWEGGNTEAFF. The CDR3 region has the DNA TGCGCCAGCAGCTTTTGGGAAGGGGGGAACACTGAAGCTTTCTTT. Full variable domain (rest looked up from reference TRBV5-1 and TRBJ1-1): KAGVTQTPRYLIKTRGQQVTLSCSPISGHRSVSWYQQTPGQGLQFLFEYFSETQRNKGNFPGRFSGRQFSNSRSEMNVSTLELGDSALYLCASSFWEGGNTEAFFGQGTRLTVV.

The rearrangement joins TRBV11-3 to TRBJ1-1, with 8 bases lining up with TRBD1. The CDR3 has 17 amino acids. V was pared by 5 bases and J by 5 bases, with 16 bases of the junction left unmatched. Germline V lookup: CDR1 SGHNT, CDR2 YENEEA. The CDR3 here is CASSPVQGANVRTEAFF. As DNA, the CDR3 is TGTGCCAGCAGCCCGGTCCAGGGGGCTAATGTAAGAACTGAAGCTTTCTTT.

DNA for the CDR3: TGTGCCAGCAGGAGAGGATTGAGGGACCATGAGCAGTTCTTC. Translated: CASRRGLRDHEQFF. This chain joins TRBV6-5 and TRBJ2-1; TRBD1 or TRBD2 may be the D gene (5 bases each). There are 14 residues in the CDR3. The V end lost 6 bases, the J end lost 8 bases, and 17 bases lay between the germline ends. CDR1 MNHEY and CDR2 SVGAGI come from the germline V gene.

Only a few counts were recorded for this clone. The chain joins TRBV6-5 to TRBJ1-2, with D unclear. In germline, CDR1 is MNHEY, CDR2 SVGAGI. The CDR3 has 12 amino acids. V lost 7 bases, J lost 8 bases, and 14 bases lay in between. The CDR3 sequence is CASKSEAGGYTF. CDR3 in DNA: TGTGCCAGCAAGTCTGAGGCGGGAGGCTACACCTTC.

The chain joins TRBV27 to TRBJ1-4; D perhaps matches TRBD1 (5 bases). The germline V gene encodes CDR1 MNHEY and CDR2 SMNVEV (reference sequence). There are 14 residues in the CDR3. The V and J ends lost 4 bases and 8 bases respectively, with 14 bases between them. The CDR3 protein is CASSSPGLKEKLFF. DNA for the CDR3: TGTGCCAGCAGTTCCCCAGGGTTAAAGGAAAAACTGTTTTTT.

The chain recombines TRBV27 with TRBJ2-1, with D perhaps TRBD2 (5 bases). This CDR3 has 15 residues. Germline loops: CDR1 MNHEY, CDR2 SMNVEV (reference sequence). V was trimmed by 5 bases and J by 0 bases, leaving 11 bases between them. CDR3 sequence: CASSTITSSYNEQFF. The CDR3 DNA reads TGTGCCAGCAGTACCATTACTAGCTCCTACAATGAGCAGTTCTTC.

The chain joins TRBV14 to TRBJ1-1, with a tentative D call TRBD1 (5 bases). V was shortened by 1 base and J by 3 bases, with 9 bases between the two germline ends. CDR1 and CDR2 (germline): SGHDN, FVKESK. The CDR3 is 14 amino acids. This CDR3 reads CASSQAQGYTEAFF. The CDR3 bases are TGTGCCAGCAGCCAAGCTCAGGGATACACTGAAGCTTTCTTT.

The CDR3 nucleotides are TGTGCCAGCAGCCGAAGGGACAGTTTCGATGAGCAGTTCTTC. Its translation: CASSRRDSFDEQFF. The chain combines TRBV7-6 with TRBJ2-1, with 7 bases identical to TRBD1. The CDR3 covers 14 residues. Germline CDR1 and CDR2: SGHVS and FNYEAQ. With 5 bases clipped from V and 8 bases from J, the junction kept 9 bases outside the gene matches. Based on the CDR3 plus reference TRBV7-6 and TRBJ2-1, the full variable domain is GAGVSQSPRYKVTKRGQDVALRCDPISGHVSLYWYRQALGQGPEFLTYFNYEAQQDKSGLPNDRFSAERPEGSISTLTIQRTEQRDSAMYRCASSRRDSFDEQFFGPGTRLTVL.

Turning to this clone: Other DNA sequences in this sample translate to the same CDR3. This chain links TRBV7-9 with TRBJ1-1, with D tentatively TRBD1 (6 bases). The V end lost 1 base, the J end lost 2 bases, and 8 bases lay between the germline ends. Germline CDR1 SEHNR, CDR2 FQNEAQ (reference sequence). The CDR3 runs 14 residues. The CDR3 DNA is TGTGCCAGCAGCTTAGGGACAGCCAACACTGAAGCTTTCTTT. This encodes CASSLGTANTEAFF.

This chain joins TRBV28 and TRBJ2-5; D unclear. Per the germline V gene, CDR1 is MDHEN and CDR2 is SYDVKM. Trimming cost V 3 bases and J 2 bases, with 7 bases left between them. The CDR3 length is 13 residues. The CDR3 spells CASSLSQQETQYF. CDR3 coding DNA: TGTGCCAGCAGTTTGAGTCAGCAAGAGACCCAGTACTTC.

The rearrangement joins TRBV21-1 to TRBJ1-2. TRBV21-1 is a pseudogene. The CDR3 spans 16 residues. CDR3: CASSKVLLPGNYGYTF. DNA for the CDR3: TGTGCCAGCAGCAAAGTACTCCTGCCGGGGAACTATGGCTACACCTTC.

The chain employs TRBV7-9 and TRBJ2-7, with D maybe TRBD1 (5 bases). Germline V gene data show CDR1 as SEHNR and CDR2 as FQNEAQ (reference sequence). The CDR3 consists of 15 residues. The V and J ends lost 2 bases and 5 bases respectively, with 16 bases between them. The CDR3 nucleotides read TGTGCCAGCAGCTTAACAAGGACATCCTATCACGAGCAGTACTTC. This gives the protein CASSLTRTSYHEQYF.

V is TRBV29-1 and J is TRBJ2-7, with a weak D call TRBD1 (6 bases). The CDR3 covers 15 residues. V was clipped by 1 base and J by 0 bases, with 13 bases between them. Germline V lookup: CDR1 SQVTM, CDR2 ANQGSEA. CDR3 amino acids: CSVEGGQGFSYEQYF. The CDR3, as DNA: TGCAGCGTTGAAGGTGGGCAGGGGTTCTCCTACGAGCAGTACTTC.

This chain uses TRBV5-1 with TRBJ1-6; D not resolved. With 4 bases removed from V and 0 bases from J, the gap between germline ends came to 8 bases. CDR3 length: 15 amino acids. Germline values: CDR1 SGHRS, CDR2 YFSETQ. The chain's CDR3 is CASSLQSSYNSPLHF. In DNA form, the CDR3 reads TGCGCCAGCAGCCTACAGAGCTCCTATAATTCACCCCTCCACTTT.